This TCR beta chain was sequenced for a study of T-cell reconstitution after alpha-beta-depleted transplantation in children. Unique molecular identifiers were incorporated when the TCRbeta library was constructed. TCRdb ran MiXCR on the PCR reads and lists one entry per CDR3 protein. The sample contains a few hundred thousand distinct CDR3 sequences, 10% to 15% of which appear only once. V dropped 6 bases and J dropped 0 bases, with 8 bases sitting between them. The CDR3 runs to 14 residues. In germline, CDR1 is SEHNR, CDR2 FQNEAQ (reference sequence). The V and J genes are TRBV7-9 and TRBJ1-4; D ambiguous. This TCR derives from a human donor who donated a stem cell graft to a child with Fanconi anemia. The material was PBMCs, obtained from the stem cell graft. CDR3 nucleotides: TGTGCCAGCAGACTATTATCAACTAATGAAAAACTGTTTTTT. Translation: CASRLLSTNEKLFF.